Only a few counts were recorded for the clone carrying this T cell receptor (beta chain). Its antigen is not identified. The data were taken from a study of T-cell memory formation after mild COVID-19. MiXCR, applied by TCRdb to the 5' RACE reads, yields one record per CDR3 protein. Of hundreds of thousands of distinct CDR3 sequences in the sample, about 18% are singletons; the top ten hold around 8.1%. V shed 5 bases and J shed 5 bases, with 12 bases lying between them. CDR3 length equals 13 residues. Points from the study as a whole: Chiefly within CM and EM were the contracting CD4+ clones; CD8+ ones were within EMRA.

The sequence was obtained from an adult woman who had mild COVID-19 (a few samples of this study predate the infection). Cell type and time point are not known. The source material was PBMCs or a T cell subset sorted from them (not recorded which). The chain employs TRBV12-3 or TRBV12-4 and TRBJ1-2; D is unclear. CDR3 amino acids: CASSAGPAYGYTF. CDR3 DNA: TGTGCCAGCAGTGCCGGGCCCGCTTATGGCTACACCTTC.